This T cell receptor (beta chain) was obtained from a study of T-cell reconstitution after alpha-beta-depleted transplantation in children. About this clonotype itself: What it binds is unknown.

A TCRbeta library incorporating unique molecular identifiers was prepared. MiXCR was run by TCRdb on the PCR reads, yielding one entry per CDR3 protein. The repertoire holds about a million distinct CDR3 sequences, about 30% seen once, with about 28% in the top ten. V trimming: 3 bases; J trimming: 2 bases; junction bases outside the gene matches: 6. The germline CDR1 and CDR2 sequences are LGHNA and YNFKEQ. This CDR3 is built from 17 residues. General observations from the study: One year post-transplant, T-cell counts and diversity were largely derived from T cells produced anew. Surviving recipient T cells and intrathymic progenitors accounted for some patients' high TCRbeta diversity at day 60. About two months after transplant, alpha-beta T cells reportedly came from several hundred expanded graft clones.

The specimen comprised PBMCs, mostly from graft donor cells, sampled 360 days after TCRalphabeta/CD19-depleted stem cell transplant. The chain carries TRBV4-2 and TRBJ2-3; 12 nucleotides align to TRBD2. The receptor's source is a boy under two years old who had a stem cell transplant for SCID, so the T cells may come from the graft donor. The CDR3 region is CASSQAWTSGVTDTQYF. DNA for the CDR3: TGTGCCAGCAGCCAGGCATGGACTAGCGGGGTCACAGATACGCAGTATTTT.